The clone carrying this T cell receptor beta chain was detected ten times or more. What it binds is not known. This entry comes from a study of T-cell reconstitution after alpha-beta-depleted transplantation in children. Broader study findings: Alpha-beta T cells present about two months after transplant were reported to originate from several hundred expanded graft clones.

A TCRbeta library incorporating unique molecular identifiers was prepared. Via MiXCR, TCRdb re-called the PCR reads, giving one row per CDR3 protein. The sample has 200,000 to 250,000 distinct CDR3 sequences, roughly 7.7% seen once; the top ten hold 5% to 8%. The sequencing here drew on PBMCs, mostly from graft donor cells, taken 180 days after TCRalphabeta/CD19-depleted stem cell transplant. The TCR sequence derives from a male patient aged 10 to 17 who had a stem cell transplant for acute lymphoblastic leukemia, so the T cells may come from the graft donor.

CDR3 coding DNA: TGCGCCAGCAGCCAAGATATCGTGGGCTACGAGCAGTACTTC. This sequence encodes CASSQDIVGYEQYF. V and J are TRBV4-3 and TRBJ2-7; D remains ambiguous. The CDR3 contains 14 residues. The germline V and J ends were trimmed by 0 bases and 3 bases, with 9 bases remaining between them. Germline V CDR1 and CDR2: LGHNA, YSLEER.